One and the same sample provided the 26 T cell receptor beta chains below, sequenced in a study of persistence of HIV-infected CD4 T cells. No antigen has been assigned to these receptors. This was the immunoSEQ version 4 assay in survey mode. Method: immunoSEQ multiplex PCR; TCRdb's copy keeps in-frame clones and lacks some. The sample lists 30,000 or so clones; roughly 82% were seen once. Lysates of CMV-infected fibroblasts at around 10 ug/mL stimulated these cells. CD40L/CD69 double-negative CD45RO-high memory CD4+ T cells were collected. The sample here was CD4+ T cells sorted from PBMCs after approximately 19-hour stimulation, taken from a patient who received antiretroviral therapy. Receptors originate from an adult man with HIV who was CMV-seropositive.

The rearrangement joins TRBV10-3 to TRBJ2-7; D is possibly TRBD1 (5 bases). Per germline, CDR1 ENHRY and CDR2 SYGVKD. V shed 10 bases and J shed 0 bases, with 10 bases lying between them. The CDR3 is 12 amino acids. The chain's CDR3 is CATGLGSYEQYF. CDR3 nucleotide sequence: TGTGCCACAGGGTTGGGCTCCTACGAGCAGTACTTC.

This chain links TRBV6-1 with TRBJ1-4; D unresolved. V lost 4 bases and J 0 bases, leaving 12 bases between the germline ends. The CDR3 totals 16 residues. CDR1 MNHNS and CDR2 SASEGT come from the germline V gene. As DNA, the CDR3 is TGTGCCAGCAGTGTCGGTACAACTGCAACTAATGAAAAACTGTTTTTT. Protein product: CASSVGTTATNEKLFF.

This chain connects TRBV7-2 to TRBJ2-1, with a weak D call TRBD1 (6 bases). Trimming removed 4 bases at V and 3 bases at J, with 13 bases between. The CDR3 runs to 15 residues. Germline V gives CDR1 SGHTA, CDR2 FQGNSA. Written as DNA, the CDR3 is TGTGCCAGCAGCTACTCCCCACAGGGCTACAATGAGCAGTTCTTC. Its translation: CASSYSPQGYNEQFF.

The V call is TRBV7-6, the J call TRBJ1-2, with TRBD1 as a possible D gene (5 bases). Trimming removed 4 bases from V and 6 bases from J, with 15 bases in between. Looked up from germline, CDR1 is SGHVS and CDR2 is FNYEAQ. This CDR3 has 14 amino acids. The CDR3 loop reads CASSSGRRDHGYTF. CDR3 in DNA: TGTGCCAGCAGCTCAGGAAGGAGGGACCATGGCTACACCTTC.

This sequence joins TRBV27 and TRBJ2-2; 9 nucleotides match TRBD1. Trimming cost V 6 bases and J 4 bases; bases outside gene matches: 3. The CDR3 extends over 14 amino acids. Per germline, CDR1 MNHEY and CDR2 SMNVEV (reference sequence). CDR3 nucleotide sequence: TGTGCCAGCAGACAGGGGGCAGTCACCGGGGAGCTGTTTTTT. This gives the protein CASRQGAVTGELFF.

The V and J genes are TRBV19 and TRBJ2-1; 7 positions agree with TRBD2. Germline CDR1 LNHDA, CDR2 SQIVND (reference sequence). The CDR3 extends over 14 amino acids. With 10 bases clipped from V and 0 bases from J, the junction kept 6 bases outside the gene matches. This CDR3 is CATISGDSYNEQFF. The CDR3 bases are TGTGCCACCATAAGCGGGGACTCCTACAATGAGCAGTTCTTC. The whole variable domain, remainder taken from reference TRBV19 and TRBJ2-1, is DGGITQSPKYLFRKEGQNVTLSCEQNLNHDAMYWYRQDPGQGLRLIYYSQIVNDFQKGDIAEGYSVSREKKESFPLTVTSAQKNPTAFYLCATISGDSYNEQFFGPGTRLTVL.

V gene TRBV4-2 combines with J gene TRBJ1-4; D might be TRBD1 (6 bases). The CDR3 spans 15 residues. Trimming cost V 0 bases and J 4 bases, with 9 bases left between them. CDR1 and CDR2 (germline): LGHNA, YNFKEQ. The CDR3 spells CASSQDLQGNEKLFF. CDR3 in DNA: TGTGCCAGCAGCCAAGATCTACAGGGTAATGAAAAACTGTTTTTT.

The chain uses TRBV6-5 and TRBJ1-6; 7 bases agree with TRBD1. Trimming at V came to 6 bases and at J to 10 bases, leaving 9 bases not matched to a gene. There are 14 residues in the CDR3. CDR1 and CDR2 (germline): MNHEY, SVGAGI. The CDR3, as DNA: TGTGCCAGCAGGAAACAGGGGAGGGAGTCACCCCTCCACTTT. It encodes CASRKQGRESPLHF.

The DNA for the CDR3 is TGTGCCAGCAGTACAGGGTTAGCCAAAAACATTCAGTACTTC. Translated: CASSTGLAKNIQYF. The V gene is TRBV6-5, the J gene TRBJ2-4, with D perhaps matching TRBD1 (6 bases). This CDR3 region has 14 residues. From germline, CDR1 is MNHEY and CDR2 SVGAGI. Trimming took off 5 bases at V and 0 bases at J, with 8 bases between the two ends.

The chain uses TRBV7-6 and TRBJ2-7, with D perhaps being TRBD1 or TRBD2 (5 bases each). The CDR3 length is 13 residues. V was shortened by 0 bases and J by 6 bases, with 9 bases between the two germline ends. CDR1 is SGHVS, CDR2 FNYEAQ, per germline. DNA for the CDR3: TGTGCCAGCAGCTTAGCTAGAGGGGCCGAGCAGTACTTC. Amino acids: CASSLARGAEQYF.

This rearrangement joins TRBV9 to TRBJ1-1; D is undetermined. From germline, CDR1 is SGDLS and CDR2 YYNGEE. Trimming took 0 bases from V and 3 from J, leaving 9 bases between them. The CDR3 extends over 14 amino acids. The CDR3 DNA reads TGTGCCAGCAGCGTAGTGGACGGCTACACTGAAGCTTTCTTT. Translated, it gives CASSVVDGYTEAFF. The variable domain in full, completed from reference TRBV9 and TRBJ1-1, reads DSGVTQTPKHLITATGQRVTLRCSPRSGDLSVYWYQQSLDQGLQFLIQYYNGEERAKGNILERFSAQQFPDLHSELNLSSLELGDSALYFCASSVVDGYTEAFFGQGTRLTVV.

V is TRBV19 and J is TRBJ2-3, with a tentative D call TRBD2 (7 bases). The V end was cut by 4 bases, the J end by 1 base, with 21 bases between. The CDR3 is 18 amino acids. From germline, CDR1 is LNHDA and CDR2 SQIVND (reference sequence). The CDR3 protein is CASSTQGGGLTGTDTQYF. As DNA, the CDR3 is TGTGCCAGTAGTACTCAAGGAGGGGGACTAACCGGCACAGATACGCAGTATTTT.

This clone was found a few times. The chain combines TRBV6-5 with TRBJ1-1; D gene ambiguous. The CDR3 totals 15 residues. In germline, CDR1 is MNHEY, CDR2 SVGAGI. Between the trimmed V and J ends, which lost 10 bases and 8 bases, there was a span of 26 bases. In DNA form, the CDR3 reads TGTGCCACTAGATGGGAAACCTGGTCCCAGAGCGAAGCTTTCTTT. Translated: CATRWETWSQSEAFF.

The chain combines TRBV5-5 with TRBJ2-1; D not resolved. Germline V gives CDR1 SGHKS, CDR2 YYEKEE (reference sequence). The CDR3 has 16 residues. The germline V and J ends were trimmed by 1 base and 5 bases, with 16 bases remaining between them. CDR3 in amino acids: CASSLTLSPADNEQFF. The CDR3 DNA reads TGTGCCAGCAGCTTGACCCTGTCCCCGGCCGACAATGAGCAGTTCTTC.

The CDR3 DNA reads TGTGCCAGCTCGCAAGGGACTAAGACCTACGAGCAGTACTTC. Residues: CASSQGTKTYEQYF. J is TRBJ2-7 and V is TRBV18, with TRBD2 matching over 7 bases. The length of the CDR3 is 14 residues. Germline V gene lookup returns CDR1 KGHSH and CDR2 LQKENI. With 6 bases clipped from V and 2 bases from J, the junction kept 7 bases outside the gene matches. The full variable domain, rest sourced from reference TRBV18 and TRBJ2-7, is NAGVMQNPRHLVRRRGQEARLRCSPMKGHSHVYWYRQLPEEGLKFMVYLQKENIIDESGMPKERFSAEFPKEGPSILRIQQVVRGDSAAYFCASSQGTKTYEQYFGPGTRLTVT.

V is TRBV18 and J is TRBJ2-7, with D uncertain. The germline V and J ends were trimmed by 4 bases and 6 bases, with 13 bases remaining between them. The CDR3 sequence is 13 residues long. Germline CDR1 reads KGHSH; CDR2 reads LQKENI. CDR3 sequence: CASSLIDESEQYF. The CDR3 bases are TGTGCCAGCTCACTAATCGACGAGTCCGAGCAGTACTTC.

This rearrangement joins TRBV19 to TRBJ1-5, with unresolved D. The CDR3 is 13 residues long. The germline V gene has CDR1 LNHDA and CDR2 SQIVND (reference sequence). V dropped 7 bases and J dropped 3 bases, with 10 bases sitting between them. The chain's CDR3 is CASTVGPNQPQHF. CDR3 coding DNA: TGTGCCAGTACAGTAGGTCCCAATCAGCCCCAGCATTTT. Using reference TRBV19 and TRBJ1-5 for the parts outside the CDR3, the full variable domain is DGGITQSPKYLFRKEGQNVTLSCEQNLNHDAMYWYRQDPGQGLRLIYYSQIVNDFQKGDIAEGYSVSREKKESFPLTVTSAQKNPTAFYLCASTVGPNQPQHFGDGTRLSIL.

The V and J genes are TRBV6-5 and TRBJ2-7; 13 bases match TRBD2. From germline, CDR1 is MNHEY and CDR2 SVGAGI. Trimming cost V 6 bases and J 1 base; bases outside gene matches: 3. CDR3 length equals 15 residues. The CDR3 nucleotides are TGTGCCAGCAGCGGACTAGCGGGGGTTTCCTACGAGCAGTACTTC. It translates to CASSGLAGVSYEQYF.

This clone was recorded a few times. This rearrangement joins TRBV5-1 to TRBJ2-3; a weak D match, TRBD1 (5 bases). V was pared by 0 bases and J by 1 base, with 9 bases between. Germline-derived CDR1 and CDR2 are SGHRS and YFSETQ. The CDR3 runs to 15 residues. CDR3 bases: TGCGCCAGCAGCTTGGGGACACCCCGCACAGATACGCAGTATTTT. Protein: CASSLGTPRTDTQYF.

This clone was detected only a few times. Here the CDR3 reads CASSSRGTGELFF. The CDR3 DNA follows: TGTGCCAGTAGTTCACGCGGCACCGGGGAGCTGTTTTTT. The chain recombines TRBV19 with TRBJ2-2; no reliable D call. V dropped 5 bases and J dropped 4 bases, with 8 bases sitting between them. Germline V CDR1 and CDR2: LNHDA, SQIVND (reference sequence). CDR3 length: 13 amino acids.

The rearrangement uses TRBV18 and TRBJ1-2; 7 nucleotides line up with TRBD1. Germline CDR1 is KGHSH and CDR2 is LQKENI. J gave up 0 bases and V 4 bases, and 2 bases lay outside the gene matches. This CDR3 is built from 14 residues. The CDR3 protein is CASSRTGSNYGYTF. The DNA for the CDR3 is TGTGCCAGCTCACGGACAGGCTCTAACTATGGCTACACCTTC. The whole variable domain, remainder taken from reference TRBV18 and TRBJ1-2, is NAGVMQNPRHLVRRRGQEARLRCSPMKGHSHVYWYRQLPEEGLKFMVYLQKENIIDESGMPKERFSAEFPKEGPSILRIQQVVRGDSAAYFCASSRTGSNYGYTFGSGTRLTVV.

A single count supports this clone. The CDR3 DNA sequence: TGTGCCTGCTTATCTGGGGCCAACGTCCTGACTTTC. It encodes CACLSGANVLTF. The V gene is TRBV30, the J gene TRBJ2-6, with D unresolved. Germline-derived CDR1 and CDR2 are GTSNPN and SVGIG (reference sequence). CDR3 size: 12 residues. Trimming pared 6 bases from V and 1 base from J, leaving 4 bases between.

A note on this clone: Germline is not matched at one junction end, which may reflect a read error. The V and J genes are TRBV5-1 and TRBJ2-1, with 9 bases identical to TRBD2. The CDR3 runs to 14 residues. Germline CDR1 is SGHRS and CDR2 is YFSETQ. The CDR3 protein is CTSSFSGGSNEQFF. The CDR3 DNA follows: TGCACCAGCAGCTTTAGCGGGGGTTCCAATGAGCAGTTCTTC.

The chain recombines TRBV7-2 with TRBJ2-3; 8 nucleotides align to TRBD2. Germline V gene sequence: CDR1 SGHTA, CDR2 FQGNSA. With V trimmed by 5 bases and J by 2 bases, 6 bases remained unmatched. The CDR3 consists of 15 residues. The DNA for the CDR3 is TGTGCCAGCAGCGTCGTAGCGGGGCACACAGATACGCAGTATTTT. It is translated as CASSVVAGHTDTQYF.

This clone showed up just a few times. The chain employs TRBV21-1 and TRBJ1-5; the DNA was not compared with TRBD1, the D call given in the table. TRBV21-1 is deemed a pseudogene. There are 12 residues in the CDR3. CDR3: CASITDNQPQHF. CDR3 in DNA: TGTGCCAGCATAACAGACAATCAGCCCCAGCATTTT.

The sample holds one count of this clone. The genes are TRBV7-8 and TRBJ1-1; 7 bases agree with TRBD1. The CDR3 is 16 amino acids. Germline CDR1 reads SGHVS; CDR2 reads FQNEAQ. J lost 2 bases, V lost 0 bases, and 6 bases had no gene match. The DNA of the CDR3 is TGTGCCAGCAGCTTAGCCGGGACAGCTCCCAACACTGAAGCTTTCTTT. Translating it yields CASSLAGTAPNTEAFF.